This T cell receptor beta chain was found in a study of T cells in Graves' hyperthyroidism and ophthalmopathy. CDR1 is DFQATT, CDR2 SNEGSKA, per germline (reference sequence). This CDR3 has 12 residues. Authors of the study amplified TCR beta CDR3 regions from RNA transcripts. Carried out on the TCR CDR3, a first-round RT-PCR used the HTBI primer set. TCRdb redid the calling of the multiplex PCR reads with MiXCR, one entry per CDR3 protein. This table has 550,000 to 800,000 distinct CDR3 sequences, around 15% appearing once. The chain joins TRBV20-1 to TRBJ1-5; tentatively, D is TRBD1 (6 bases). This sequence was found in a man aged 45-60 years with Graves' hyperthyroidism. Sequenced: blood. The chain's CDR3 is CSKGGGSQPQHF. The CDR3 DNA is TGCAGCAAGGGGGGCGGGTCGCAGCCCCAGCATTTT.